This TCR beta chain was documented in a study of CD8 T cells in Susac syndrome (dated by TCRdb to about 2019). With regard to the full study: Repertoire sequencing was used to test whether CD8+ T cell activation and differentiation in Susac syndrome was antigen driven. The clonality of the CD8+ T cell repertoire was compared across about 12 healthy donors, some 14 Susac syndrome patients and around 16 multiple sclerosis patients.

The paper's findings and limits, for the study overall: The TCR sequencing and HLA analysis was acknowledged to have included a relatively small number of individuals.

RNA was extracted using the RNeasy kit, and roughly 0.5 to 1 microgram was reverse transcribed with random hexamers. TCR beta CDR3 regions were amplified with the immunoSEQ multiplex PCR assay covering 54 Vbeta and 13 Jbeta segments. To correct PCR amplification bias, a synthetic template baseline was used for both primer optimization and computational correction. The paper's data handling went like this. Reads were annotated to V, D and J genes per IMGT and analyzed with immunoSEQ Analyzer, keeping only productive sequences. To calculate clonality, Shannon entropy was normalized by log2 of the number of productive unique sequences and then subtracted from one. For each patient and control, public and private clones were evaluated within the 100 most prevalent clones. A clone was defined as Susac-specific if it was absent from the healthy and MS cohorts, from 1052 published viral clones and from other ImmuneACCESS disease sequences. The raw public reads went through TCRdb reprocessing: fastp at Q25, MiXCR clone calling, in-frame beta chains kept. Rows merge per CDR3 protein into single entries with the most common DNA and genes. TCRdb, rather than the study authors, made the V and J calls. The sample table contains around 270,000 distinct CDR3 sequences; only one count was recorded for around 85% of them. The ten most abundant clones make up around 0.21% of the sample.

Peripheral blood CD8+ and CD4+ T cells from healthy donors, Susac syndrome patients and multiple sclerosis patients were profiled by high-throughput TCR beta sequencing. The multiple sclerosis controls were treatment-naive patients whose relapsing-remitting disease, either stable or active, fulfilled the revised McDonald criteria. Bulk CD8+ and CD4+ T cells were purified by magnetic negative isolation, while CD8+ TEMRA cells were enriched using FACS. Blood was drawn into EDTA tubes, processed within 24 hours, and PBMCs were isolated by density gradient centrifugation. PBMCs intended for TCR sequencing were cryopreserved in liquid nitrogen and were subsequently thawed in a 37 degrees C water bath. Purity of sorted or isolated CD4+, CD8+ and CD8+ TEMRA cells was at least 90%. V loses 2 bases of germline sequence and J loses 2 bases, and the interval between the two ends is 11 bases. Including the terminal cysteine and phenylalanine, the CDR3 comprises 16 residues. Only CDR3 DNA is held: 48 bases, read in frame from base 1. For CDR1 and CDR2, the germline V gene lists KGHDR and SFDVKD.

In the case of this clonotype: Its antigen specificity is not known. Base qualities are not provided; no much larger clone lies one nucleotide away.

This receptor was identified in a human donor with multiple sclerosis. This chain joins TRBV24-1 to TRBJ2-2; a weak D assignment points to TRBD2 (5 bases agree). Sequenced material: CD8+ T cells from PBMCs. The nucleotide sequence is given as TGTGCCACCAGTGATTGGCGGACTGGTAACACCGGGGAGCTGTTTTTT. The translation is CATSDWRTGNTGELFF.